This T cell receptor beta chain came from a study of blood T cell repertoires in COVID-19. Overall study context: Whether acute or convalescent, the COVID-19 samples came from the United States, Italy and Spain. T cells, B-cell-depleted T cells, or PBMCs provided the cDNA or gDNA that served as material.

CDR1 and CDR2 from the germline V gene are GTSNPN and SVGIG (reference sequence). The V gene end was trimmed by 4 bases and the J gene end by 5 bases; junction bases not matched to a gene: 2. The CDR3 covers 12 residues. In the source study's methods: Estimates of nucleated cell counts were drawn from the amplification of reference gene primers. The table came from immunoSEQ multiplex PCR; TCRdb's copy has only in-frame clones and leaves some out. That table supplies the V and J calls and clone size; D and trimming were determined from the DNA. The sample holds about 220,000 clones, 80% to 90% seen once.

Sequencing was done on a sample of peripheral blood. The sequence came from a man aged 45-65 years who had recovered from COVID-19. The chain has TRBV30 and TRBJ2-4; 7 nucleotides line up with TRBD1. CDR3 loop: CAWNRGENIQYF. CDR3 sequence (DNA): TGTGCCTGGAACAGGGGAGAAAACATTCAGTACTTC.